The 10 T cell receptor beta chains reported below all come from one sample, sequenced in a study of cytomegalovirus exposure and HLA in healthy donors. PCR amplification relied on 60 Vbeta primers (plus 13 Jbeta primers). The repertoire was sequenced with immunoSEQ multiplex PCR; TCRdb's copy has only in-frame clones and lacks some. The profile shows approximately 140,000 clones, 55% to 80% of them singletons. The sample consisted of PBMCs. These receptors were taken from a woman aged 40 to 49 in good health and CMV-seronegative.

The chain uses TRBV4-1 and TRBJ2-1; 7 nucleotides agree with TRBD1. In germline, CDR1 is MGHRA, CDR2 YSYEKL. This CDR3 comprises 16 residues. Trimming cost V 2 bases and J 4 bases; bases outside gene matches: 8. The CDR3 loop reads CASSQKQGTDYNEQFF. CDR3 bases: TGCGCCAGCAGCCAAAAACAGGGGACGGATTACAATGAGCAGTTCTTC.

This chain connects TRBV6-6 to TRBJ1-3, with TRBD1 matching 9 bases. Germline CDR1 is MNHNY and CDR2 is SVGAGI (reference sequence). The junction had 4 bases not matched to a gene; V was cut back by 1 base and J by 9 bases. This CDR3 has 14 residues. The CDR3 bases are TGTGCCAGCAGTTACTTGGGACAGGGTACCACCATATATTTT. It codes for CASSYLGQGTTIYF.

The V gene is TRBV5-1, the J gene TRBJ2-1; 8 bases line up with TRBD2. The CDR3 totals 15 residues. Unmatched junction bases numbered 8, after V lost 1 base and J lost 8 bases. CDR1 is SGHRS, CDR2 YFSETQ, per germline. The DNA for the CDR3 is TGCGCCAGCAGCTTGTCTCGGGGGGGGCACGATGAGCAGTTCTTC. This translates into CASSLSRGGHDEQFF.

This clone was recorded once. J is TRBJ2-1 and V is TRBV19; 8 nucleotides match TRBD1. Germline V CDR1 and CDR2: LNHDA, SQIVND (reference sequence). The CDR3 contains 13 residues. V was pared by 4 bases and J by 10 bases, with 6 bases of the junction left unmatched. The CDR3 here is CASSNAGGLEQFF. The CDR3 DNA sequence: TGTGCCAGTAGTAACGCAGGGGGCTTAGAGCAGTTCTTC.

The gene calls are TRBV5-4 and TRBJ2-3, with 8 bases matching TRBD2. In germline, CDR1 is SGHNT, CDR2 YYREEE (reference sequence). The CDR3 totals 14 residues. V shed 3 bases and J 5 bases; nucleotides not matched to a gene: 5. DNA for the CDR3: TGTGCCAGCAGCTCTGGACTAGCAGTAGATACGCAGTATTTT. Translating gives CASSSGLAVDTQYF.

The chain is built from TRBV6-1 and TRBJ1-5; D gene ambiguous. Trimming cost V 2 bases and J 5 bases, with 4 bases left between them. In germline, CDR1 is MNHNS, CDR2 SASEGT. The CDR3 totals 12 residues. CDR3 sequence (DNA): TGTGCCAGCAGTGAACCGGATCAGCCCCAGCATTTT. Amino acid sequence: CASSEPDQPQHF.

This clone was seen a handful of times. The gene calls are TRBV2 and TRBJ1-1; D may be TRBD1 (5 bases). The CDR3 runs to 14 residues. Germline V gives CDR1 SNHLY, CDR2 FYNNEI. Between the trimmed V and J ends, which lost 10 bases and 4 bases, there was a span of 19 bases. The CDR3 region has the DNA TGTGCCACCTTAAGGGGAACCCAGAGCACTGAAGCTTTCTTT. Residues: CATLRGTQSTEAFF.

This chain uses TRBV5-4 with TRBJ1-3; TRBD1 is a possible D gene (5 bases). The ends were cut back, 0 bases at V and 0 bases at J, with 16 bases in the middle. The germline V gene encodes CDR1 SGHNT and CDR2 YYREEE (reference sequence). The CDR3 is 18 amino acids. The CDR3 nucleotides read TGTGCCAGCAGCTTGGGCCCGACAGACCTACTCTCTGGAAACACCATATATTTT. Translation gives CASSLGPTDLLSGNTIYF. The complete variable domain, with remaining parts taken from reference TRBV5-4 and TRBJ1-3, reads ETGVTQSPTHLIKTRGQQVTLRCSSQSGHNTVSWYQQALGQGPQFIFQYYREEENGRGNFPPRFSGLQFPNYSSELNVNALELDDSALYLCASSLGPTDLLSGNTIYFGEGSWLTVV.

V usage is TRBV7-9 and J usage is TRBJ2-1, with D unresolved. Between the trimmed V and J ends, which lost 3 bases and 0 bases, there was a span of 15 bases. Germline CDR1 reads SEHNR; CDR2 reads FQNEAQ (reference sequence). The CDR3 covers 17 residues. The CDR3 DNA reads TGTGCCAGCAGCTTCAAGCAACAGTTTAGCTCCTACAATGAGCAGTTCTTC. Its translation is CASSFKQQFSSYNEQFF. Looking up the rest from reference TRBV7-9 and TRBJ2-1 gives the full variable domain: DTGVSQNPRHKITKRGQNVTFRCDPISEHNRLYWYRQTLGQGPEFLTYFQNEAQLEKSRLLSDRFSAERPKGSFSTLEIQRTEQGDSAMYLCASSFKQQFSSYNEQFFGPGTRLTVL.

The rearrangement links TRBV2 to TRBJ1-2; D unresolved. Trimming shortened V by 7 bases and J by 8 bases, and 23 bases separated the two germline ends. This CDR3 is 15 amino acids long. Per the germline V gene, CDR1 is SNHLY and CDR2 is FYNNEI. The CDR3 region is CASTPYGTGSAGYTF. CDR3 coding DNA: TGTGCCAGCACCCCCTATGGAACGGGGTCGGCGGGCTACACCTTC.